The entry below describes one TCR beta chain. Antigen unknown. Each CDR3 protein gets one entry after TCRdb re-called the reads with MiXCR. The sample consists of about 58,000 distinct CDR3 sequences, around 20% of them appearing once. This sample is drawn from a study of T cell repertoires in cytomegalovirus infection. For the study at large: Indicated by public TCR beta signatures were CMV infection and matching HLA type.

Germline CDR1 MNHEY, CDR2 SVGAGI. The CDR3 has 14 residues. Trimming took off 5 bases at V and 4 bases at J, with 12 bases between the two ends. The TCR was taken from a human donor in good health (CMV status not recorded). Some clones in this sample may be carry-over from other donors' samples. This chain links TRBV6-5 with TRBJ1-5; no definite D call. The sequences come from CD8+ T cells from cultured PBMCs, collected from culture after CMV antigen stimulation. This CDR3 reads CASSGDERNQPQHF. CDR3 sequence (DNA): TGTGCCAGCAGTGGGGATGAAAGGAATCAGCCCCAGCATTTT.